This entry is about one TCR beta chain. What it binds is unknown. The CDR3 contains 15 residues. Germline trimming cut 5 bases from V and 4 bases from J; bases unmatched to any gene: 7. CDR1 and CDR2 from the germline V gene are LGHNT and FRNRAP. The data were obtained in a study of PD-1 blockade in classical Hodgkin lymphoma. Study-wide results and limits: Reports indicated that newly diagnosed patients had lower baseline TCR diversity than healthy donors did. CD4+ but not CD8+ TCR diversity rose significantly by C4D1.

Data came from immunoSEQ multiplex PCR; TCRdb stores just in-frame clones and leaves some out. The sample lists about 100,000 clones, roughly 90% occurring once. There was relapse after autologous stem cell transplantation in every patient, and there was variation in brentuximab vedotin exposure. The sequences come from peripheral blood mononuclear cells (PBMCs), collected before the second cycle of nivolumab. The chain carries TRBV12-5 and TRBJ2-5; 10 bases align to TRBD1. The origin of this receptor is a human donor with classical Hodgkin lymphoma. The CDR3, as DNA: TGTGCTAGTGGTCCGGAGACAGGGGGCGGAGAGACCCAGTACTTC. Its protein product is CASGPETGGGETQYF. The complete variable domain, with remaining parts taken from reference TRBV12-5 and TRBJ2-5, reads DARVTQTPRHKVTEMGQEVTMRCQPILGHNTVFWYRQTMMQGLELLAYFRNRAPLDDSGMPKDRFSAEMPDATLATLKIQPSEPRDSAVYFCASGPETGGGETQYFGPGTRLLVL.